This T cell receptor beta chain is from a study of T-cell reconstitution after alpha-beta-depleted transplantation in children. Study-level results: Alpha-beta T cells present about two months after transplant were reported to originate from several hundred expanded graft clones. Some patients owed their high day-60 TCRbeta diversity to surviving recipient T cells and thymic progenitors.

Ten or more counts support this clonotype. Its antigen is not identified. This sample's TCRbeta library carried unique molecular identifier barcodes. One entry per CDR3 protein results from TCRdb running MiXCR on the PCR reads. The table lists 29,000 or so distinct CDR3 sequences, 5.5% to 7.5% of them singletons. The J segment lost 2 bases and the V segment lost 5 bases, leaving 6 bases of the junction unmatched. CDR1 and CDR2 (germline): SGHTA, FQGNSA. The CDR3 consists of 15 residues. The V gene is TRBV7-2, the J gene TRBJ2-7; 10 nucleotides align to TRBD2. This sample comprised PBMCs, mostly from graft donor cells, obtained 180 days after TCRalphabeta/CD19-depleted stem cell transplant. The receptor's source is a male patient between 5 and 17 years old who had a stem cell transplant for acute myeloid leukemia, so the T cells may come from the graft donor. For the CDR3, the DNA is TGTGCCAGCAGCCTTGCCGGGACTAGCGCCTACGAGCAGTACTTC. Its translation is CASSLAGTSAYEQYF.